These 21 T cell receptor beta chains share one sample of origin, sequenced in a study of blood T cell repertoires in COVID-19. Sequencing used immunoSEQ multiplex PCR; TCRdb keeps in-frame clones, though not all of them. This table holds about 270,000 clones, 85% to 95% found once. The sequencing sample was made of PBMCs or T cells enriched from blood (not recorded which). These TCRs come from a man aged 40-55 years who had been exposed to COVID-19.

This clone was counted once. The gene calls are TRBV5-1 and TRBJ2-1, with D tentatively TRBD2 (5 bases). V shed 0 bases and J shed 8 bases, with 12 bases lying between them. There are 14 residues in the CDR3. Looked up from germline, CDR1 is SGHRS and CDR2 is YFSETQ. CDR3 region: CASSLGLGSDEQFF. The CDR3 coding sequence is TGCGCCAGCAGCTTGGGACTGGGGAGCGATGAGCAGTTCTTC.

V usage is TRBV2 and J usage is TRBJ2-3; 12 bases align to TRBD2. There are 16 residues in the CDR3. Germline V gives CDR1 SNHLY, CDR2 FYNNEI. J gave up 4 bases and V 4 bases, and 6 bases lay outside the gene matches. The CDR3 here is CASSVTSGRKADTQYF. In DNA form, the CDR3 reads TGTGCCAGCAGTGTTACTAGCGGGAGGAAGGCAGATACGCAGTATTTT. Full variable domain (missing parts from reference TRBV2 and TRBJ2-3): EPEVTQTPSHQVTQMGQEVILRCVPISNHLYFYWYRQILGQKVEFLVSFYNNEISEKSEIFDDQFSVERPDGSNFTLKIRSTKLEDSAMYFCASSVTSGRKADTQYFGPGTRLTVL.

The chain couples TRBV11-3 to TRBJ2-2; TRBD1 matches 12 bases. The V gene's germline CDR1 is SGHNT and CDR2 YENEEA. The V segment lost 7 bases and the J segment 7 bases; nucleotides outside the gene matches: 7. The CDR3 covers 15 residues. CDR3 sequence (DNA): TGTGCCAGCAAGCCGGGACAGGGGGCAATCGGGGAGCTGTTTTTT. As protein: CASKPGQGAIGELFF.

This clone showed up just a few times. For the CDR3, the DNA is TGTGCCAGCTCACCACCTCAGGGCCTCAACACCGGGGAGCTGTTTTTT. As protein: CASSPPQGLNTGELFF. The V gene is TRBV18, the J gene TRBJ2-2; tentatively, D is TRBD1 (5 bases). CDR1 and CDR2 from the germline V gene are KGHSH and LQKENI. This CDR3 region has 16 residues. Trimming left V 0 bases short and J 2 bases short, with 10 bases between.

The sample holds one count of this clone. V and J are TRBV6-5 and TRBJ2-6; D is ambiguous. The CDR3 loop spans 14 amino acids. The ends were cut back, 5 bases at V and 3 bases at J, with 8 bases in the middle. The germline V gene has CDR1 MNHEY and CDR2 SVGAGI. CDR3 sequence reads: CASSPPRGANVLTF. The DNA of the CDR3 is TGTGCCAGCAGTCCCCCTCGTGGGGCCAACGTCCTGACTTTC.

The chain is built from TRBV24-1 and TRBJ1-4; 9 bases align to TRBD1. CDR3 length: 15 residues. With V trimmed by 3 bases and J by 7 bases, 5 bases remained unmatched. Germline V lookup: CDR1 KGHDR, CDR2 SFDVKD. This CDR3 is CATSDSTGGGEKLFF. DNA of the CDR3: TGTGCCACCAGTGATAGCACAGGGGGCGGTGAAAAACTGTTTTTT.

The V call is TRBV18, the J call TRBJ1-4, with D unresolved. V was cut by 6 bases and J by 6 bases, with 14 bases left in between. The length of the CDR3 is 14 residues. Germline CDR1 and CDR2: KGHSH and LQKENI. CDR3 in DNA: TGTGCCAGCTCCCCCGCTAGATCGGATGAAAAACTGTTTTTT. Translation: CASSPARSDEKLFF.

The chain links TRBV13 to TRBJ2-1; a possible D gene is TRBD2 (5 bases). In germline, CDR1 is PRHDT, CDR2 FYEKMQ (reference sequence). V was cut by 0 bases and J by 0 bases, with 6 bases left in between. This CDR3 spans 15 amino acids. In nucleotides, the CDR3 is TGTGCCAGCAGCTTAGGTGGGAGCTCCTACAATGAGCAGTTCTTC. It specifies CASSLGGSSYNEQFF.

The V gene is TRBV11-2, the J gene TRBJ1-1, with 8 bases identical to TRBD1. Unmatched junction bases numbered 1, after V lost 3 bases and J lost 1 base. The germline CDR1 and CDR2 sequences are SGHAT and FQNNGV. This CDR3 is built from 14 residues. CDR3 coding DNA: TGTGCCAGCAGCTTCGGACAGGGGAACACTGAAGCTTTCTTT. Amino acids: CASSFGQGNTEAFF.

This chain connects TRBV28 to TRBJ2-3, with TRBD2 matching 11 bases. This CDR3 comprises 16 residues. V lost 8 bases, J lost 3 bases, and 10 bases stayed unmatched. CDR1 and CDR2 (germline): MDHEN, SYDVKM. The CDR3 spells CASPPTSGSQTDTQYF. The CDR3 region has the DNA TGTGCCAGCCCCCCAACTAGCGGGAGTCAAACAGATACGCAGTATTTT.

The rearrangement uses TRBV15 and TRBJ2-4, with no clear D. This CDR3 is built from 14 residues. Per germline, CDR1 LNHNV and CDR2 YYDKDF (reference sequence). Trimming removed 6 bases at V and 0 bases at J, with 9 bases between. CDR3 loop: CATRNSLAKNIQYF. CDR3 nucleotides: TGTGCCACCAGAAACAGCCTAGCCAAAAACATTCAGTACTTC. The whole variable domain, remainder taken from reference TRBV15 and TRBJ2-4, is DAMVIQNPRYQVTQFGKPVTLSCSQTLNHNVMYWYQQKSSQAPKLLFHYYDKDFNNEADTPDNFQSRRPNTSFCFLDIRSPGLGDTAMYLCATRNSLAKNIQYFGAGTRLSVL.

The chain links TRBV11-2 to TRBJ1-4; D remains ambiguous. Germline V gene data show CDR1 as SGHAT and CDR2 as FQNNGV. V was pared by 1 base and J by 3 bases, with 9 bases between. The CDR3 has 15 residues. CDR3 coding DNA: TGTGCCAGCAGCTTAGCCCCGGCGGCTAATGAAAAACTGTTTTTT. Protein sequence: CASSLAPAANEKLFF.

This sequence joins TRBV7-2 and TRBJ2-1; D is possibly TRBD1 (5 bases). V shed 0 bases and J shed 8 bases, with 8 bases lying between them. The length of the CDR3 is 13 residues. CDR1 is SGHTA, CDR2 FQGNSA, per germline. For the CDR3, the DNA is TGTGCCAGCAGCTTAGCCTCCAGGGATGAGCAGTTCTTC. It codes for CASSLASRDEQFF.

The V and J genes are TRBV6-6 and TRBJ2-4, with TRBD1 identical over 12 bases. Per the germline V gene, CDR1 is MNHNY and CDR2 is SVGAGI (reference sequence). The CDR3 is made up of 16 amino acids. V was pared by 7 bases and J by 8 bases, with 12 bases of the junction left unmatched. The CDR3 DNA reads TGTGCCAGCATAGGGAGATCGGGACAGGGGGCGGACATTCAGTACTTC. This translates into CASIGRSGQGADIQYF.

The chain employs TRBV18 and TRBJ2-7, with 11 bases matching TRBD1. The germline V gene encodes CDR1 KGHSH and CDR2 LQKENI. The ends lost 8 bases at V and 2 bases at J; junction bases unmatched: 8. CDR3 size: 15 residues. DNA of the CDR3: TGTGCCAGCGCGATTACGGGACAGGGGGCCTACGAGCAGTACTTC. It is translated as CASAITGQGAYEQYF.

J is TRBJ2-7 and V is TRBV7-2; no reliable D call. Germline lookup yields CDR1 SGHTA and CDR2 FQGNSA. The CDR3 contains 14 residues. The V and J ends lost 4 bases and 3 bases respectively, with 13 bases between them. The CDR3 spells CASSYLRGSYEQYF. The DNA for the CDR3 is TGTGCCAGCAGCTACCTTCGCGGTAGCTACGAGCAGTACTTC. Based on the CDR3 plus reference TRBV7-2 and TRBJ2-7, the full variable domain is GAGVSQSPSNKVTEKGKDVELRCDPISGHTALYWYRQSLGQGLEFLIYFQGNSAPDKSGLPSDRFSAERTGGSVSTLTIQRTQQEDSAVYLCASSYLRGSYEQYFGPGTRLTVT.

V is TRBV5-5 and J is TRBJ2-5; D possibly corresponds to TRBD1 (5 bases). Trimming cost V 3 bases and J 4 bases, with 10 bases left between them. The CDR3 has 13 amino acids. In germline, CDR1 is SGHKS, CDR2 YYEKEE (reference sequence). The CDR3 DNA is TGTGCCAGCAGCTCCATCAGGGCAGAGACCCAGTACTTC. Its protein product is CASSSIRAETQYF. Looking up the rest from reference TRBV5-5 and TRBJ2-5 gives the full variable domain: DAGVTQSPTHLIKTRGQQVTLRCSPISGHKSVSWYQQVLGQGPQFIFQYYEKEERGRGNFPDRFSARQFPNYSSELNVNALLLGDSALYLCASSSIRAETQYFGPGTRLLVL.

The chain joins TRBV28 to TRBJ1-4; perhaps TRBD1 as D (5 bases). This CDR3 is built from 17 residues. Germline V CDR1 and CDR2: MDHEN, SYDVKM. The V end lost 11 bases, the J end lost 2 bases, and 24 bases lay between the germline ends. The CDR3 loop reads CAANTQGGGPTNEKLFF. The CDR3 DNA reads as TGTGCCGCAAACACTCAGGGAGGTGGGCCGACTAATGAAAAACTGTTTTTT.

The V call is TRBV5-1, the J call TRBJ2-1; TRBD1 aligns across 9 bases. The ends lost 6 bases at V and 6 bases at J; junction bases unmatched: 7. Germline loops: CDR1 SGHRS, CDR2 YFSETQ. The CDR3 covers 14 residues. This CDR3 reads CASNSGQGVNEQFF. CDR3 DNA: TGCGCCAGCAACTCGGGACAGGGAGTCAATGAGCAGTTCTTC.

This chain links TRBV19 with TRBJ1-1, with D possibly matching TRBD1 (5 bases). Looked up from germline, CDR1 is LNHDA and CDR2 is SQIVND (reference sequence). V lost 2 bases to trimming and J lost 5 bases, with 15 bases between them. This CDR3 region has 15 residues. CDR3 coding DNA: TGTGCCAGTAGTATATTCTGGCAGGGAGGAACTGAAGCTTTCTTT. This sequence encodes CASSIFWQGGTEAFF.

The J gene is TRBJ1-2, the V gene TRBV28, with 8 bases matching TRBD1. Per the germline V gene, CDR1 is MDHEN and CDR2 is SYDVKM. With V trimmed by 6 bases and J by 6 bases, 9 bases remained unmatched. The CDR3 spans 14 residues. CDR3 DNA: TGTGCCAGCAGCATCCAGGGGGCGGAGAATGGCTACACCTTC. Its protein product is CASSIQGAENGYTF.